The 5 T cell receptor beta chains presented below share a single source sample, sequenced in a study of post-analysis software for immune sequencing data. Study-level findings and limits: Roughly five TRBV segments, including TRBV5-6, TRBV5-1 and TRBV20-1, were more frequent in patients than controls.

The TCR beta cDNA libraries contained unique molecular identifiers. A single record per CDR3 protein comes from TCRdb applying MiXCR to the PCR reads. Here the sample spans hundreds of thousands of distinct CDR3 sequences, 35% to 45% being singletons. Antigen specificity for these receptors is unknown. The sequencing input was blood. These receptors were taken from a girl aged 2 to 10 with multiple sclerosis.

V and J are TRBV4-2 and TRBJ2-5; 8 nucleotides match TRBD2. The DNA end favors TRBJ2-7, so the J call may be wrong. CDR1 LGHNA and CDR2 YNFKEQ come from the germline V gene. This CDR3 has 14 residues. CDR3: CASSNSGTSYEQYF. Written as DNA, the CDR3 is TGTGCCAGCAGCAATAGCGGGACATCCTACGAGCAGTACTTC.

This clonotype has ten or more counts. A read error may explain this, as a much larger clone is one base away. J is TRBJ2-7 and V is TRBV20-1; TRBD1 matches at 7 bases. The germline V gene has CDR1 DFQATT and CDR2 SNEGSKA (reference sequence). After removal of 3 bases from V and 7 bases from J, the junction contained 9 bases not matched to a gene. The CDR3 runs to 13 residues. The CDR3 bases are TGCAGTGCTAGGGACGGACAGGCCGCAGAGCAGTACTTC. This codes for CSARDGQAAEQYF.

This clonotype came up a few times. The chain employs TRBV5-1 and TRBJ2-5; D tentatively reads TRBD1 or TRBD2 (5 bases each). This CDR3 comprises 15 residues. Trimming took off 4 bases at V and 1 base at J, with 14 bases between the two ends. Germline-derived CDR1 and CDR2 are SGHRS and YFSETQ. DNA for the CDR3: TGCGCCAGCAGCCGGGGCGGGCCGCCCCAAGAGACCCAGTACTTC. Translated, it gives CASSRGGPPQETQYF.

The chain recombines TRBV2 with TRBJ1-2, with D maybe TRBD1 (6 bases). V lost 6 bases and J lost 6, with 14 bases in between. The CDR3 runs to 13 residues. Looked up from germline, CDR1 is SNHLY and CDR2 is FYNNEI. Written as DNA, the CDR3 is TGTGCCAGCAGGTTGGACAGATCCGATGGCTACACCTTC. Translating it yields CASRLDRSDGYTF.

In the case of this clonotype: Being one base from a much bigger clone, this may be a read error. CDR3 in amino acids: CASSYRMGRTMNTEAFF. As DNA, the CDR3 is TGTGCCAGCAGTTACAGGATGGGACGGACGATGAACACTGAAGCTTTCTTT. This chain connects TRBV6-6 to TRBJ1-1, with a tentative D call TRBD1 (5 bases). The CDR3 contains 17 residues. V lost 2 bases, J lost 0 bases, and 16 bases lay in between. Germline values: CDR1 MNHNY, CDR2 SVGAGI (reference sequence).